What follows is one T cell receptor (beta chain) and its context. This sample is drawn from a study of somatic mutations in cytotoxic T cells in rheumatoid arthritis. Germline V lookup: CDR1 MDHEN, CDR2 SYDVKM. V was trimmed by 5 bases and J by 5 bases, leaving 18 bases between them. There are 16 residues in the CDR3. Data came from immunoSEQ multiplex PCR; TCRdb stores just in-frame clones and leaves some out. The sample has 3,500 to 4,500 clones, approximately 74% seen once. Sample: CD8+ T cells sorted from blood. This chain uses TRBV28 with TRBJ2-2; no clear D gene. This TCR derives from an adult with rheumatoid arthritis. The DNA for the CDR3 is TGTGCCAGCAGTCCCCAGGAGTCACTAATAACCGGGGAGCTGTTTTTT. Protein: CASSPQESLITGELFF.